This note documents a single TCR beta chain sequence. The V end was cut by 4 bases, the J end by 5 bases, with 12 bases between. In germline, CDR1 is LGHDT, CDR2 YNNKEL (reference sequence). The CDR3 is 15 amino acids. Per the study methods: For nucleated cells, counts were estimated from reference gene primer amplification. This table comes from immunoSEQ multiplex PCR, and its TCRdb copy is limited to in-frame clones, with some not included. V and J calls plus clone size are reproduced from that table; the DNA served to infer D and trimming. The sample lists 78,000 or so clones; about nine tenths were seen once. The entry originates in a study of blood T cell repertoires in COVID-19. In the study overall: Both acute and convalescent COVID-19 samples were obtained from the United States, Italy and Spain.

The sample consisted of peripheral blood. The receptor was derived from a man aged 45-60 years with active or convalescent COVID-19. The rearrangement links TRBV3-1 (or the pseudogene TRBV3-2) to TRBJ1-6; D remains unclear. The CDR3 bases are TGTGCCAGCAGCCTAACAGACTACCATAATTCACCCCTCCACTTT. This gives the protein CASSLTDYHNSPLHF.